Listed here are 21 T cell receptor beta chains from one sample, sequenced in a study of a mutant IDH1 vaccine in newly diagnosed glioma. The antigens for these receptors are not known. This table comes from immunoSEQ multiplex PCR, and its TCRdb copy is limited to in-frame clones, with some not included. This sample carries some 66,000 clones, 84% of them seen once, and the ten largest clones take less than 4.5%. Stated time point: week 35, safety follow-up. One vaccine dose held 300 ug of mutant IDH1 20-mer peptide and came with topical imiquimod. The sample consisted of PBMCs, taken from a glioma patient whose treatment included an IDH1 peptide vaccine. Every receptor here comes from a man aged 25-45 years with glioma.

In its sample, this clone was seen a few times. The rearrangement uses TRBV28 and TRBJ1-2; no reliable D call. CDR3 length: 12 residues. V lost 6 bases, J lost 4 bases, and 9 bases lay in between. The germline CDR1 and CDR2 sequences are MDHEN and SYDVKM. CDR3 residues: CASSIQPYGYTF. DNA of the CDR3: TGTGCCAGCAGCATACAGCCCTATGGCTACACCTTC.

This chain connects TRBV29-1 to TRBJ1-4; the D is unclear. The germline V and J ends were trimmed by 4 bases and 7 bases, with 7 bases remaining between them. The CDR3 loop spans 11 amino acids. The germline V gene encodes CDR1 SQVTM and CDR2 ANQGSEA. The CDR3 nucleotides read TGCAGCGTTGGATATAGTGAAAAACTGTTTTTT. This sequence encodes CSVGYSEKLFF.

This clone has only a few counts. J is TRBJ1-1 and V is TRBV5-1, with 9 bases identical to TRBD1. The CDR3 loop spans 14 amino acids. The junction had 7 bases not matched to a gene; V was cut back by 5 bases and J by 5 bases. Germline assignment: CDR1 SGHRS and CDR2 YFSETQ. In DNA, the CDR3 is TGCGCCAGCAGTCTTACAGGGGGCAAAACTGAAGCTTTCTTT. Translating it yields CASSLTGGKTEAFF.

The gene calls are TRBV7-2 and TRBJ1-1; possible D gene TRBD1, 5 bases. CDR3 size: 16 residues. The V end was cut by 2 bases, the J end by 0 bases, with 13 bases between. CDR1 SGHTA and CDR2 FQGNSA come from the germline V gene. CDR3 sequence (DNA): TGTGCCAGCAGCTTACCCAAGTCGACAGTGAACACTGAAGCTTTCTTT. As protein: CASSLPKSTVNTEAFF.

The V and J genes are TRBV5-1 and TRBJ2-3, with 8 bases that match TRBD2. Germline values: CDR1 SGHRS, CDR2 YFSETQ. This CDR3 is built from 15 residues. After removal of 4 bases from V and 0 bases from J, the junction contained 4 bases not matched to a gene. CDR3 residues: CASSPGLASTDTQYF. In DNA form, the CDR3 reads TGCGCCAGCAGCCCTGGACTAGCTAGCACAGATACGCAGTATTTT.

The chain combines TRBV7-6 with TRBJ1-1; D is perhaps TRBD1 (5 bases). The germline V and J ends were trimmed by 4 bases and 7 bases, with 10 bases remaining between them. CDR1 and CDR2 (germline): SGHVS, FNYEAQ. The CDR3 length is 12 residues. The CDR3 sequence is CASSSGGFEAFF. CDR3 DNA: TGTGCCAGCAGCTCGGGGGGGTTTGAAGCTTTCTTT.

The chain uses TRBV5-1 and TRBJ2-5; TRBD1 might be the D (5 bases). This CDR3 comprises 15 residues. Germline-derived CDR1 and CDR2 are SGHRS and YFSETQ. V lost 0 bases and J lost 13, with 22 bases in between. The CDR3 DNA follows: TGCGCCAGCAGCTTGGGGGGCCCCCCATGGGATTTAAGGTACTTC. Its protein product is CASSLGGPPWDLRYF.

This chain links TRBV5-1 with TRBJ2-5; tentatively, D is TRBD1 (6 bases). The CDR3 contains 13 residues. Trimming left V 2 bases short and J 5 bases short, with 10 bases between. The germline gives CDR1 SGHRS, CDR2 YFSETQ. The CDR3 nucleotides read TGCGCCAGCAGCTTAAAGGGGGTGGAGACCCAGTACTTC. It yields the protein CASSLKGVETQYF. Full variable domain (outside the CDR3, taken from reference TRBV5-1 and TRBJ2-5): KAGVTQTPRYLIKTRGQQVTLSCSPISGHRSVSWYQQTPGQGLQFLFEYFSETQRNKGNFPGRFSGRQFSNSRSEMNVSTLELGDSALYLCASSLKGVETQYFGPGTRLLVL.

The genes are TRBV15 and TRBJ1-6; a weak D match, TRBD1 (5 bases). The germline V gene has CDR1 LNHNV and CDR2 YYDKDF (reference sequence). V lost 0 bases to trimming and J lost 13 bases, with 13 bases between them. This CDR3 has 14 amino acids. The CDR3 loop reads CATSRDPEGSPLHF. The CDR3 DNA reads TGTGCCACCAGCAGAGACCCCGAGGGGTCCCCCCTCCACTTT. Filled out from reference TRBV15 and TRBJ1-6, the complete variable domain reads DAMVIQNPRYQVTQFGKPVTLSCSQTLNHNVMYWYQQKSSQAPKLLFHYYDKDFNNEADTPDNFQSRRPNTSFCFLDIRSPGLGDTAMYLCATSRDPEGSPLHFGNGTRLTVT.

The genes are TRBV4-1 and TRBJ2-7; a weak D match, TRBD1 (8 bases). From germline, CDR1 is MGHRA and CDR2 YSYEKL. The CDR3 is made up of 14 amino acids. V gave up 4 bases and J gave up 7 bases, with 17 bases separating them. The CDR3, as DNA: TGCGCCAGCAGCCCCGGACAGGGAGCGGGAGAGCAGTACTTC. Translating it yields CASSPGQGAGEQYF.

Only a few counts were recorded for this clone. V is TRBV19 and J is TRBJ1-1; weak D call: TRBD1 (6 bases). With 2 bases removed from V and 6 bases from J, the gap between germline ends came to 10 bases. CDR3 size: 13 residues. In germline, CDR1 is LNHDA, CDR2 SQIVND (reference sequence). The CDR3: CASSIYRAAEAFF. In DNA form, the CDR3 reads TGTGCCAGTAGTATATACAGGGCCGCTGAAGCTTTCTTT.

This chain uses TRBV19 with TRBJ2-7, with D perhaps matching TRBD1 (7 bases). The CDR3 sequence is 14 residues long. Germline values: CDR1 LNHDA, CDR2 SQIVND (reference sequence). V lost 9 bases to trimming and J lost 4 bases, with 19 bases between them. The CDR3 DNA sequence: TGTGCCAGCGAGTCGGGGGACAGCAAGTACGAGCAGTACTTC. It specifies CASESGDSKYEQYF.

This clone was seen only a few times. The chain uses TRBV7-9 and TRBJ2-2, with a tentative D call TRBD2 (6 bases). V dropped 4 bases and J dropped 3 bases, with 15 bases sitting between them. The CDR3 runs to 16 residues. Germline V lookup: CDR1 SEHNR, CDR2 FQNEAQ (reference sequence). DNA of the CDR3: TGTGCCAGCAGCTCAGCGGAAGGGGAGGACACCGGGGAGCTGTTTTTT. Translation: CASSSAEGEDTGELFF.

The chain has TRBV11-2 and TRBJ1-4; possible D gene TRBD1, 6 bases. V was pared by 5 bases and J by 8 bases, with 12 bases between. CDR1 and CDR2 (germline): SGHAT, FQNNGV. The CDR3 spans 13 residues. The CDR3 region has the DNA TGTGCCAGCAGCCCCCCGGGACAAGAAAAACTGTTTTTT. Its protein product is CASSPPGQEKLFF.

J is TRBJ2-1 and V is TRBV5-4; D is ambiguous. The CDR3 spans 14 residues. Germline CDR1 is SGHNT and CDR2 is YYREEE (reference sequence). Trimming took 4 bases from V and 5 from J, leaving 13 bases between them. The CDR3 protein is CASSPKGRDNEQFF. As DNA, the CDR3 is TGTGCCAGCAGCCCGAAGGGTAGAGACAATGAGCAGTTCTTC.

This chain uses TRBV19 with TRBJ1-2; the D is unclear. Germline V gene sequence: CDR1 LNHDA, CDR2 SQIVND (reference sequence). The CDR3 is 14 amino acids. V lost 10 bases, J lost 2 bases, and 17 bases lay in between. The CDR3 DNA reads TGTGCCACGCAAACCCCAGGAGGGAACTATGGCTACACCTTC. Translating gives CATQTPGGNYGYTF.

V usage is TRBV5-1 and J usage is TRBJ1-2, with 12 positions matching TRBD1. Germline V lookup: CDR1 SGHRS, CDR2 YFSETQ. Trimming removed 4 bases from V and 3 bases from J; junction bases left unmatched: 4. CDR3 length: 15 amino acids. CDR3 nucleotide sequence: TGCGCCAGCAGCCGGGGGACAGGGGGCGACTATGGCTACACCTTC. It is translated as CASSRGTGGDYGYTF.

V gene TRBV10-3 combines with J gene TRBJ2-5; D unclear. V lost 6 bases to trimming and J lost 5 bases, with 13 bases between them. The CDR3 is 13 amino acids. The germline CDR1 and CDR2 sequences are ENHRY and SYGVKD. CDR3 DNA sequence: TGTGCCATCAGCCTCAATGGTTGGGAGACCCAGTACTTC. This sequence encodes CAISLNGWETQYF.

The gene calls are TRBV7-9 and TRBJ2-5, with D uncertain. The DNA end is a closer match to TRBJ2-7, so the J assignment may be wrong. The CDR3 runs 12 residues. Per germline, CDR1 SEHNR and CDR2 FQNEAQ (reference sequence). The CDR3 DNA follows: TGTGCCAGCAGCTTAGCGAATTACGAGCAGTACTTC. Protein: CASSLANYEQYF.

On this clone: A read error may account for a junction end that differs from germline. The CDR3 DNA sequence: TGTGCCAGCAGCGAGGGACTAGCGGGGGGGACGCTCTTC. This gives the protein CASSEGLAGGTLF. The chain employs TRBV9 and TRBJ2-1, with 16 bases aligning to TRBD2. This CDR3 comprises 13 residues. Per germline, CDR1 SGDLS and CDR2 YYNGEE.

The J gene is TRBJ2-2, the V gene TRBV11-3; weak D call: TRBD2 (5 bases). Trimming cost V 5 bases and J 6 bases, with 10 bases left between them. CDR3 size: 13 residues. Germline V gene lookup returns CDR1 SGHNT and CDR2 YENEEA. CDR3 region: CASSPTSPGELFF. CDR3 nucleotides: TGTGCCAGCAGCCCAACTAGTCCCGGGGAGCTGTTTTTT.